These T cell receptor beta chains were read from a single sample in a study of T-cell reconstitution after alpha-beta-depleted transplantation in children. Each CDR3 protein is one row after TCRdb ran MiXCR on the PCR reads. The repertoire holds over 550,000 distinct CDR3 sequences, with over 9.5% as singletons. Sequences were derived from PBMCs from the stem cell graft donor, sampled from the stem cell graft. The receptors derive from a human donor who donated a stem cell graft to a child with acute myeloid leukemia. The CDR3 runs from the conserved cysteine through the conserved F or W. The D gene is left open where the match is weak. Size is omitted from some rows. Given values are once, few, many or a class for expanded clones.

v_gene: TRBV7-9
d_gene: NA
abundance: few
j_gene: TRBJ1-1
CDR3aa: CASSSTAPGNTEAFF
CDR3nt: TGTGCCAGCAGCTCCACAGCCCCCGGGAACACTGAAGCTTTCTTT

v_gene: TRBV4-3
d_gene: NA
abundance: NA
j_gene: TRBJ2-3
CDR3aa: CASSQEWQFVDTQYF
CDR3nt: TGCGCCAGCAGCCAAGAATGGCAGTTTGTAGATACGCAGTATTTT

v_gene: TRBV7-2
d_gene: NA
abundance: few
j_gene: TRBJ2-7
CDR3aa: CASSSEGGYSYEQYF
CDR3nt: TGTGCCAGCAGCTCCGAGGGCGGTTACTCCTACGAGCAGTACTTC

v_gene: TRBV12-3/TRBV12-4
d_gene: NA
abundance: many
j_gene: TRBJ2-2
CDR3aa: CASRAPAGPNTGELFF
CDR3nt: TGTGCCAGCAGGGCTCCCGCGGGCCCGAACACCGGGGAGCTGTTTTTT

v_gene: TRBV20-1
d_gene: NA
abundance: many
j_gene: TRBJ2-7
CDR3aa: CSARVLAESYEQYF
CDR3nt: TGCAGTGCTAGAGTGTTAGCGGAGAGCTACGAGCAGTACTTC

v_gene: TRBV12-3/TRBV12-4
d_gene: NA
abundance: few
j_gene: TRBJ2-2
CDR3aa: CASLGGLRVGELFF
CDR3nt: TGTGCCAGCCTTGGGGGCCTTAGAGTGGGGGAGCTGTTTTTT

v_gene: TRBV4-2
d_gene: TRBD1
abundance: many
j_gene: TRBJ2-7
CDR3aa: CASSQGVTGTGLSYEQYF
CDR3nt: TGTGCCAGCAGCCAAGGCGTGACCGGGACAGGACTCTCCTACGAGCAGTACTTC

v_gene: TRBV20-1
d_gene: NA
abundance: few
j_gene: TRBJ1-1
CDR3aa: CSAPRGREAFF
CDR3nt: TGCAGTGCCCCTAGGGGCAGGGAAGCTTTCTTT

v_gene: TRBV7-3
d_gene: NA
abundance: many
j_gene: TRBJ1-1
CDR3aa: CASSLSPAMNTEAFF
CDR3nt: TGTGCCAGCAGCTTATCCCCAGCGATGAACACTGAAGCTTTCTTT

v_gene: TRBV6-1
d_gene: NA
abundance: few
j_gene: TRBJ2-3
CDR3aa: CASSDRITTDTQYF
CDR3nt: TGTGCCAGCAGTGACAGAATAACCACAGATACGCAGTATTTT

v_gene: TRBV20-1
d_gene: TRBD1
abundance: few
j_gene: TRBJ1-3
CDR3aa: CSASAGTGPGNTIYF
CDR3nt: TGCAGTGCTAGTGCTGGGACAGGGCCTGGAAACACCATATATTTT

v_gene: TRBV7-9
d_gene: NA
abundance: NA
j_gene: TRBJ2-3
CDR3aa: CASSFITLTDTQYF
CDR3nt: TGTGCCAGCAGCTTTATAACCCTCACAGATACGCAGTATTTT

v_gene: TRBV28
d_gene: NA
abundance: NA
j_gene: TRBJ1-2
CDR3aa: CASSFAGASNYGYTF
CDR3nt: TGTGCCAGCAGTTTTGCGGGGGCATCTAACTATGGCTACACCTTC

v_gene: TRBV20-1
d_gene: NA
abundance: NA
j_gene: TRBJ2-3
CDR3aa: CSARGEIRGSQYF
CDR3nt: TGCAGTGCTAGAGGGGAAATTAGGGGATCGCAGTATTTT

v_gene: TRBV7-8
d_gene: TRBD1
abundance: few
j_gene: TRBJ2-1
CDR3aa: CASSLVDRGQFF
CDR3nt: TGTGCCAGCAGCTTAGTTGACAGGGGACAGTTCTTC